This TCR beta chain was profiled in a study of Ad26.COV2.S vaccination and SARS-CoV-2 variants. Sample treatment: around 19 received Ad26.COV2.S at low or high dose, single or two shots; several received placebo; per-sample allocation not given. Repertoires come from day 63 after the first vaccine or placebo injection. Findings of the study overall: Comparability of non-spike TCR breadth was observed across vaccine and placebo recipients.

The V and J ends lost 5 bases and 0 bases respectively, with 8 bases between them. CDR1 and CDR2 (germline): SGHTA, FQGNSA. CDR3 length: 14 residues. On this clone: Its antigen remains unknown.

Profiling relied on immunoSEQ multiplex PCR, and the TCRdb table lists in-frame clones only, not all of them. The sample includes about 680,000 clones, around 90% of them seen just once. The sample consisted of peripheral blood, taken in a trial of Ad26.COV2.S vaccine versus placebo. The receptor's source is a person between 18 and 60 years old who received the Ad26.COV2.S COVID-19 vaccine or a placebo. J is TRBJ1-3 and V is TRBV7-2, with D uncertain. This CDR3 is CASSLGNSGNTIYF. The CDR3 DNA reads TGTGCCAGCAGCCTGGGGAACTCTGGAAACACCATATATTTT.